A selection of T cell receptor beta chains follows, all from one sample in a study of OX40 agonist ivuxolimab in advanced cancers. Profiling relied on immunoSEQ multiplex PCR, and the TCRdb table lists in-frame clones only, not all of them. The sample includes 70,000 to 85,000 clones, 94% of them seen just once. The sample was CD4+ or CD8+ T cells sorted from blood, taken in a trial of the OX40 agonist ivuxolimab. Receptor source: an adult with an advanced solid tumor such as melanoma, head and neck, liver or kidney cancer. Each CDR3 is given with its conserved first and last residue. Fields, in order: clone size, V gene, D gene, J gene, CDR3 protein, CDR3 DNA. A D gene is named only where the DNA matches it firmly. Clone size is given for some rows only: seen once, a few or many times, or a class if the clone is expanded.

>NA|TRBV6-6|TRBD1|TRBJ1-3
CASGFTGAGNTIYF
TGTGCCAGCGGATTCACAGGGGCAGGAAACACCATATATTTT
>NA|TRBV28|TRBD1|TRBJ2-1
CASRSGTGNRPYNEQFF
TGTGCCAGCAGGTCCGGGACAGGGAATCGCCCCTACAATGAGCAGTTCTTC
>NA|TRBV9|NA|TRBJ2-7
CASSVAGNFYEQYF
TGTGCCAGCAGCGTTGCTGGCAACTTCTACGAGCAGTACTTC
>once|TRBV28|TRBD1|TRBJ1-1
CASSFRAGGNTEAFF
TGTGCCAGCAGTTTCCGTGCAGGGGGAAACACTGAAGCTTTCTTT
>NA|TRBV11-2|NA|TRBJ2-5
CASSHRYFQETQYF
TGTGCCAGCAGCCATAGATACTTCCAAGAGACCCAGTACTTC
>NA|TRBV27|NA|TRBJ2-1
CASSSGHFEQFF
TGTGCCAGCAGTTCGGGACACTTTGAGCAGTTCTTC
>once|TRBV7-3|TRBD1|TRBJ2-7
CASSPTGGYEQYF
TGTGCCAGCAGTCCGACAGGGGGCTACGAGCAGTACTTC
>NA|TRBV6-6|NA|TRBJ1-3
CASVVWAGASGNTIYF
TGTGCCAGCGTTGTATGGGCAGGGGCCTCTGGAAACACCATATATTTT
>NA|TRBV9|NA|TRBJ2-3
CASSGWSSTDTQYF
TGTGCCAGCAGCGGTTGGTCTAGCACAGATACGCAGTATTTT
>NA|TRBV28|NA|TRBJ2-7
CASNPSVGSRAYEQYF
TGTGCCAGCAACCCCTCAGTCGGCTCCCGGGCCTACGAGCAGTACTTC
>NA|TRBV4-1|NA|TRBJ2-2
CASSLVSAGELFF
TGCGCCAGCAGTTTAGTTAGCGCCGGGGAGCTGTTTTTT
>NA|TRBV27|TRBD2|TRBJ2-7
CASRPGLAAYEQYF
TGTGCCAGCAGGCCGGGACTAGCGGCCTACGAGCAGTACTTC
>NA|TRBV5-1|NA|TRBJ2-7
CASSWTDRGSGRVFYEQYF
TGCGCCAGCAGCTGGACGGACAGGGGTAGCGGGAGAGTGTTTTACGAGCAGTACTTC
>NA|TRBV13|NA|TRBJ2-3
CASSLVSDRDTQYF
TGTGCCAGCAGCTTAGTGTCAGACCGAGATACGCAGTATTTT
>NA|TRBV27|TRBD2|TRBJ2-1
CASQIAGPISYNEQFF
TGTGCCAGCCAAATAGCGGGACCAATCTCCTACAATGAGCAGTTCTTC
>NA|TRBV4-1|NA|TRBJ2-4
CASSQDYKELGLGKNIQYF
TGCGCCAGCAGCCAAGACTACAAGGAATTGGGGCTAGGCAAAAACATTCAGTACTTC
>NA|TRBV5-4|TRBD2|TRBJ2-3
CATRGASGEDTQYF
TGTGCCACTCGGGGGGCTAGCGGGGAAGATACGCAGTATTTT
>NA|TRBV7-8|TRBD2|TRBJ2-7
CASSLKWLAGIGGPYEQYF
TGTGCCAGCAGCTTAAAATGGCTAGCGGGGATAGGGGGACCTTACGAGCAGTACTTC
>NA|TRBV7-9|NA|TRBJ2-7
CASSSRGNYEQYF
TGTGCCAGCAGCTCCAGGGGTAACTACGAGCAGTACTTC
>NA|TRBV6-5|NA|TRBJ2-2
CASSYSGSGELFF
TGTGCCAGCAGTTACTCGGGGTCCGGGGAGCTGTTTTTT